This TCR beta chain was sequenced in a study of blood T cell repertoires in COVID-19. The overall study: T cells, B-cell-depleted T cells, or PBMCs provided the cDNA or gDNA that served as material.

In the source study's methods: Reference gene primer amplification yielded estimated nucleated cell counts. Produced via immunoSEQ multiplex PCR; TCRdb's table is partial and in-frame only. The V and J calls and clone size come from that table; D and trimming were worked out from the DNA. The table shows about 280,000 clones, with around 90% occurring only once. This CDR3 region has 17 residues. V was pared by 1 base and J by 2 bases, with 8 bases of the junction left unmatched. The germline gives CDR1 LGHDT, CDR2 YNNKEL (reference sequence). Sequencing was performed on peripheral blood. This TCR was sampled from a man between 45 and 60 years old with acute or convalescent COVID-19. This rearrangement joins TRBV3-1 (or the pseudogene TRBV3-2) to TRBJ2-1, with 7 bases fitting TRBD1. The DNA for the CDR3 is TGTGCCAGCAGCCAAGGAGTAACAGGGGACCCCTACAATGAGCAGTTCTTC. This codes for CASSQGVTGDPYNEQFF.